Listed below are T cell receptor beta chains from one sample, sequenced in a study of CD8+ T cells in alopecia areata. The repertoire was sequenced with immunoSEQ multiplex PCR; TCRdb's copy has only in-frame clones and lacks some. This table has some 170,000 clones, approximately 59% appearing once. This sample comprised CD4+ T cells sorted from blood, obtained at approximately week 60, from a patient treated with tofacitinib. Source of these receptors: a human donor with alopecia areata. Both conserved end residues are part of each CDR3. A D gene is named only where the DNA matches it firmly. Where a row states a size, it is once, few, many or the class of an expanded clone; other rows omit it.

length	size	D	V	J	CDR3	DNA
14	-	-	TRBV2	TRBJ2-3	CASRVRGSTDTQYF	TGTGCCAGCAGAGTCCGCGGTAGCACAGATACGCAGTATTTT
15	-	-	TRBV30	TRBJ1-6	CAWSVLIGNNSPLHF	TGTGCCTGGAGTGTCCTGATCGGGAACAATTCACCCCTCCACTTT
16	-	-	TRBV7-9	TRBJ1-1	CASSPLYGAMNTEAFF	TGTGCCAGCAGCCCTCTATACGGGGCCATGAACACTGAAGCTTTCTTT
13	-	-	TRBV11-2	TRBJ1-1	CASSSQGETEAFF	TGTGCCAGCAGCTCACAGGGAGAGACTGAAGCTTTCTTT
15	few	TRBD2	TRBV6-1	TRBJ2-3	CASRSTSGLADTQYF	TGTGCCAGCAGATCGACTAGCGGGCTAGCAGATACGCAGTATTTT
15	-	TRBD1	TRBV2	TRBJ2-5	CASSHDRGRQETQYF	TGTGCCAGCAGCCACGACAGGGGACGACAAGAGACCCAGTACTTC
14	-	TRBD2	TRBV29-1	TRBJ2-7	CSTSGTSGSYEQYF	TGCAGCACTTCCGGGACTAGCGGCTCCTACGAGCAGTACTTC
15	-	TRBD1	TRBV15	TRBJ2-5	CATSPTGALQETQYF	TGTGCCACCAGCCCGACAGGGGCACTTCAAGAGACCCAGTACTTC
13	few	-	TRBV2	TRBJ2-5	CASTEQTRETQYF	TGTGCCAGCACTGAACAAACCCGAGAGACCCAGTACTTC
14	few	TRBD1	TRBV30	TRBJ2-1	CAWSSARQGTQQFF	TGTGCCTGGAGCTCAGCACGACAGGGCACCCAGCAGTTCTTC
15	-	TRBD1	TRBV2	TRBJ1-2	CASSEAGGGGYGYTF	TGTGCCAGCAGTGAAGCGGGAGGGGGCGGCTATGGCTACACCTTC
15	few	-	TRBV7-9	TRBJ1-2	CASSPAGSLNYGYTF	TGTGCCAGCAGCCCCGCGGGTAGCCTTAACTATGGCTACACCTTC
13	-	TRBD1	TRBV2	TRBJ2-7	CASSKQGAFEQYF	TGTGCCAGCAGTAAACAGGGGGCTTTCGAGCAGTACTTC
15	few	-	TRBV29-1	TRBJ2-2	CSVSTGTRRTGELFF	TGCAGCGTTTCAACCGGGACTCGACGCACCGGGGAGCTGTTTTTT
17	-	TRBD1	TRBV5-1	TRBJ2-3	CASSSYPGQGATDTQYF	TGCGCCAGCAGCAGCTACCCGGGACAGGGGGCGACAGATACGCAGTATTTT
15	-	-	TRBV4-2	TRBJ1-2	CASSQDYGRDYGYTF	TGTGCCAGCAGCCAAGACTATGGTCGCGACTATGGCTACACCTTC
16	-	TRBD1	TRBV7-9	TRBJ2-7	CASSLSAGQGNYEQYF	TGTGCCAGCAGCTTATCGGCGGGACAGGGGAACTACGAGCAGTACTTC
16	-	-	TRBV5-6	TRBJ2-1	CASSLGGVFGYNEQFF	TGTGCCAGCAGCTTGGGCGGGGTCTTCGGGTACAATGAGCAGTTCTTC
11	-	-	TRBV20-1	TRBJ2-1	CSGGDYNEQFF	TGCAGTGGGGGAGATTACAATGAGCAGTTCTTC
13	-	-	TRBV5-1	TRBJ2-5	CASSSDRWETQYF	TGCGCCAGCAGCTCAGACAGGTGGGAGACCCAGTACTTC
17	-	-	TRBV30	TRBJ2-1	CAPAWTKGLPYYNEQFF	TGTGCCCCAGCTTGGACTAAAGGTCTCCCCTACTACAATGAGCAGTTCTTC
16	few	TRBD1	TRBV7-9	TRBJ2-7	CASSLAGTGSTYEQYF	TGTGCCAGCAGCTTAGCCGGGACAGGAAGTACCTACGAGCAGTACTTC
12	few	TRBD1	TRBV29-1	TRBJ1-5	CTPRDRDQPQHF	TGCACCCCTCGGGACAGGGATCAGCCCCAGCATTTT
12	-	-	TRBV6-5	TRBJ1-2	CASSTVSYGYTF	TGTGCCAGCAGTACAGTCAGCTATGGCTACACCTTC
15	-	TRBD1	TRBV4-2	TRBJ1-5	CASSQQGQGGQPQHF	TGTGCCAGCAGCCAACAGGGACAGGGAGGTCAGCCCCAGCATTTT
14	once	-	TRBV10-3	TRBJ2-3	CAISVGIRADTQYF	TGTGCCATCAGTGTTGGGATCAGGGCAGATACGCAGTATTTT
13	few	TRBD1	TRBV30	TRBJ1-5	CAWSRTGDQPQHF	TGTGCCTGGAGCCGGACAGGAGATCAGCCCCAGCATTTT